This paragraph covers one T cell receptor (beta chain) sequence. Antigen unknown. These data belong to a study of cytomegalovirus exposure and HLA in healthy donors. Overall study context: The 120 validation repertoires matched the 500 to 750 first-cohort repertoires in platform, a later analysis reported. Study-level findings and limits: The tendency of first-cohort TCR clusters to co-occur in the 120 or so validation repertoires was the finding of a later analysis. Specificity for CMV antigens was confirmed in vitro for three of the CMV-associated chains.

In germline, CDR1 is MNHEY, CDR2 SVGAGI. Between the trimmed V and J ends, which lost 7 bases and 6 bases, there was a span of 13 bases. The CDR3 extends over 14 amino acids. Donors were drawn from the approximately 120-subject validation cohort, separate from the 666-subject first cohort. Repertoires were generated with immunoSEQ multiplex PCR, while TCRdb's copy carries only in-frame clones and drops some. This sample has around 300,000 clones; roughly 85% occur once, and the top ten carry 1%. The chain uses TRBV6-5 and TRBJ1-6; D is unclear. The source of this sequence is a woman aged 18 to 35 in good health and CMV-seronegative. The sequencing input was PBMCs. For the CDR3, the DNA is TGTGCCAGCAACTCCCCCCGGGGTAATTCACCCCTCCACTTT. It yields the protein CASNSPRGNSPLHF.